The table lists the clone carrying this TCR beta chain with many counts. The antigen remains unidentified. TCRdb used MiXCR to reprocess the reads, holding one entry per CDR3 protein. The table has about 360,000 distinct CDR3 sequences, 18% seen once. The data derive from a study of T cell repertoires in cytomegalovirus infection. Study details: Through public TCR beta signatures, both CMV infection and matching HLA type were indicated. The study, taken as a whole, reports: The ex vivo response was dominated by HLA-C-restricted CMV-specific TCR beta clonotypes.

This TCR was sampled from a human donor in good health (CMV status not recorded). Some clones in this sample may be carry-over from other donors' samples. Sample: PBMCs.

The CDR3 protein is CASSSLPSSPYEQYF. The CDR3 coding sequence is TGTGCCAGCAGCTCCCTCCCTAGCTCCCCTTACGAGCAGTACTTC. This chain connects TRBV7-2 to TRBJ2-7; maybe TRBD2 (5 bases). CDR1 is SGHTA, CDR2 FQGNSA, per germline. With 4 bases removed from V and 4 bases from J, the gap between germline ends came to 17 bases. CDR3 size: 15 residues.